This TCR beta chain was sequenced during a study of blood T cells in healthy people across ages. Every donor contributed about 10 milliliters of peripheral blood by blood draw. The authors ran a second PCR of roughly 6 to 12 cycles using a sample-barcoded 5' primer and a J-beta primer mix. TCRdb processed the 5' RACE reads anew with MiXCR; each CDR3 protein has one entry. There are approximately 2,000,000 distinct CDR3 sequences in the sample; about two fifths occur only once, and roughly 24% lies in the top ten. Germline values: CDR1 LGHDT, CDR2 YNNKEL (reference sequence). This CDR3 has 15 amino acids. V lost 1 base to trimming and J lost 3 bases, with 13 bases between them.

The sequencing sample was made of blood. This receptor was taken from a human donor in good health. The chain carries TRBV3-1 and TRBJ2-7, with a tentative D call TRBD1 (5 bases). The CDR3 here is CASSQGSGPFYEQYF. The CDR3 region has the DNA TGTGCCAGCAGCCAAGGGTCAGGGCCCTTCTACGAGCAGTACTTC.